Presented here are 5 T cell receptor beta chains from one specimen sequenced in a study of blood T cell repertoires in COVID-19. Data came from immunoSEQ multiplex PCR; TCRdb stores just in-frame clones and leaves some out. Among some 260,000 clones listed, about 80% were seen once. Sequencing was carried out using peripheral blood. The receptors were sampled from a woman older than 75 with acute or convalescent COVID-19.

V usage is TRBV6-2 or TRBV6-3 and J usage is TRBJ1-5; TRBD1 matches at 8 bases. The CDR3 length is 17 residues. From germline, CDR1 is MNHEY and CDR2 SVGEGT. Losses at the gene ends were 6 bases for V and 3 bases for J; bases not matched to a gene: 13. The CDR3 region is CASSQSILDRVNQPQHF. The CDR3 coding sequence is TGTGCCAGCAGCCAATCCATCTTGGACAGGGTCAATCAGCCCCAGCATTTT.

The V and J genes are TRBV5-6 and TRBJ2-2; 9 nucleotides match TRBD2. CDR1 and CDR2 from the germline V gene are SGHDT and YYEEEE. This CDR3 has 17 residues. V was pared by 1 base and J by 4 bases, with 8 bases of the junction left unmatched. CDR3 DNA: TGTGCCAGCAGCTTGAGCGGGAGGTCCTCCTTCACCGGGGAGCTGTTTTTT. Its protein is CASSLSGRSSFTGELFF.

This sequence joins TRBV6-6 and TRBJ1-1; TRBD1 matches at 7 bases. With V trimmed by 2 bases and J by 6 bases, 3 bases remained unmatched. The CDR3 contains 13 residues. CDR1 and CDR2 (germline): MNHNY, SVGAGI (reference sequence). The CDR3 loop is CASSYPQGAEAFF. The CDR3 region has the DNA TGTGCCAGCAGTTACCCGCAGGGGGCTGAAGCTTTCTTT.

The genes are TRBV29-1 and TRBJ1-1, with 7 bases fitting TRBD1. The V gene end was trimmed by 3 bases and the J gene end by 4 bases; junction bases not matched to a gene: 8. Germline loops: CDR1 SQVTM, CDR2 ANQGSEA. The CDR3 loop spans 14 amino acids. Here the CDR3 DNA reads TGCAGCGTTGACTTGAGACAGGGTTCCACTGAAGCTTTCTTT. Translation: CSVDLRQGSTEAFF.

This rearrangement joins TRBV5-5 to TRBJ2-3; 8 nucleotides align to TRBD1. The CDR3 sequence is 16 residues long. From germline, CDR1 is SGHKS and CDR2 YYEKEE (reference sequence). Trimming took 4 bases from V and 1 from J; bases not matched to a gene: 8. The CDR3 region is CASSPPSTGGTDTQYF. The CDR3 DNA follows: TGTGCCAGCAGCCCCCCCTCGACAGGGGGCACAGATACGCAGTATTTT.